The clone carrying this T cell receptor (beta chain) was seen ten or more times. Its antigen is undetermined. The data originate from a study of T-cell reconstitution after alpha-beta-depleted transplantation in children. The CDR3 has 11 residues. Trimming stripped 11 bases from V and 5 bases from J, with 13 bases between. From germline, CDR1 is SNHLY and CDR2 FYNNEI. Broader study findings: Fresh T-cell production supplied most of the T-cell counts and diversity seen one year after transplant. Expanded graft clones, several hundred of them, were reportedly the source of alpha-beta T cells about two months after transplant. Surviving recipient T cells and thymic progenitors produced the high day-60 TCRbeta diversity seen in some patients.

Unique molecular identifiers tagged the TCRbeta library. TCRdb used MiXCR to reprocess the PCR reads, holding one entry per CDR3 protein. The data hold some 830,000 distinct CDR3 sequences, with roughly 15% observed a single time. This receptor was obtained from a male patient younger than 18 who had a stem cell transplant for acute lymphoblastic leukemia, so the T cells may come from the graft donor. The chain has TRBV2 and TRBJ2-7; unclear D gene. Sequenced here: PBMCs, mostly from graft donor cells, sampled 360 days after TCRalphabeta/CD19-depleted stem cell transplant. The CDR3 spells CALRVLHEQYF. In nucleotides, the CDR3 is TGTGCCCTAAGGGTTCTGCACGAGCAGTACTTC.